A selection of T cell receptor beta chains follows, all from one sample in a study of control samples from healthy donors and cancer patients. Profiled with immunoSEQ multiplex PCR; TCRdb holds only in-frame clones, not every one. The table has 120,000 or so clones, 87% seen once. The sample comprised blood. Receptors were obtained from a man aged 60 to 75 in good health. CDR3s include the opening cysteine and the closing phenylalanine or tryptophan. D genes are given only for firm matches. Part of the rows lack a size; the others show once, few, many or a class for expanded clones.

clone_size | j_call | v_call | d_call | cdr3_aa | cdr3_nt
NA | TRBJ1-4 | TRBV28 | TRBD1 | CASSSRTGRNEKLFF | TGTGCCAGCAGTTCTCGGACAGGGCGTAATGAAAAACTGTTTTTT
once | TRBJ2-7 | TRBV5-1 | NA | CASSPRGFTSEQYF | TGCGCCAGCAGCCCCCGGGGGTTTACTAGCGAGCAGTACTTC
NA | TRBJ2-2 | TRBV6-5 | NA | CAHMATGHTGELFF | TGTGCCCACATGGCTACGGGCCACACCGGGGAGCTGTTTTTT
NA | TRBJ2-7 | TRBV5-6 | NA | CASSFSAEQYF | TGTGCCAGCAGCTTTTCGGCCGAGCAGTACTTC
NA | TRBJ1-4 | TRBV5-1 | NA | CASSSAGANEKLFF | TGCGCCAGCAGCTCAGCAGGGGCAAATGAAAAACTGTTTTTT
once | TRBJ1-1 | TRBV29-1 | NA | CSVEVSLRNTEAFF | TGCAGCGTTGAAGTTAGCCTAAGGAACACTGAAGCTTTCTTT
NA | TRBJ2-1 | TRBV4-2 | NA | CASSQGNQGWWTGEQFF | TGTGCCAGCAGCCAAGGGAACCAGGGTTGGTGGACCGGTGAGCAGTTCTTC
NA | TRBJ2-2 | TRBV24-1 | NA | CATSDAGRTGELFF | TGTGCCACCAGTGATGCGGGGCGTACCGGGGAGCTGTTTTTT
NA | TRBJ2-7 | TRBV6-1 | NA | CASSEWSGAPLEQYF | TGTGCCAGCAGTGAATGGTCAGGGGCCCCGCTAGAGCAGTACTTC
NA | TRBJ2-5 | TRBV7-2 | TRBD1 | CASSRGQGVAETQYF | TGTGCCAGCAGCCGTGGACAGGGGGTGGCGGAGACCCAGTACTTC
NA | TRBJ2-7 | TRBV12-3/TRBV12-4 | NA | CASSLSGAVEQYF | TGTGCCAGCAGTTTGTCCGGAGCGGTTGAGCAGTACTTC
NA | TRBJ2-3 | TRBV19 | NA | CASSMMGESDTQYF | TGTGCCAGTAGTATGATGGGGGAATCAGATACGCAGTATTTT
NA | TRBJ2-3 | TRBV5-4 | TRBD2 | CASSLDSSGVLDTQYF | TGTGCCAGCAGCTTGGATTCTAGCGGGGTTTTAGATACGCAGTATTTT
NA | TRBJ2-2 | TRBV5-8 | NA | CASSFWQGLTGTGELFF | TGTGCCAGCAGCTTTTGGCAGGGATTGACTGGAACCGGGGAGCTGTTTTTT
NA | TRBJ1-1 | TRBV7-2 | NA | CASSFALRGLEAFF | TGTGCCAGCAGCTTTGCCCTCAGGGGTCTTGAAGCTTTCTTT
NA | TRBJ1-2 | TRBV18 | TRBD1 | CASSPGTDPYGYTF | TGTGCCAGCTCACCCGGGACAGATCCCTATGGCTACACCTTC
once | TRBJ1-3 | TRBV28 | TRBD1 | CASNWAGTGSKNTIYF | TGTGCCAGCAACTGGGCGGGGACAGGGAGTAAAAACACCATATATTTT
NA | TRBJ1-2 | TRBV2 | TRBD1 | CASSAGTGGKYGYTF | TGTGCCAGCAGTGCCGGGACAGGGGGAAAGTATGGCTACACCTTC
NA | TRBJ2-1 | TRBV11-2 | NA | CASSSLTRRDEQFF | TGTGCCAGCAGTTCCCTGACGAGGCGCGATGAGCAGTTCTTC
NA | TRBJ2-2 | TRBV28 | NA | CASATAGPNTGELFF | TGTGCCAGCGCCACGGCAGGGCCTAACACCGGGGAGCTGTTTTTT
NA | TRBJ1-4 | TRBV6-5 | NA | CASSYPQGNEKLFF | TGTGCCAGCAGTTATCCCCAGGGTAATGAAAAACTGTTTTTT
NA | TRBJ2-6 | TRBV5-1 | TRBD1 | CASSQRTGAGANVLTF | TGCGCCAGCAGCCAAAGGACAGGGGCCGGGGCCAACGTCCTGACTTTC
once | TRBJ2-5 | TRBV18 | NA | CASSRPGGEETQYF | TGTGCCAGCTCACGGCCCGGGGGTGAAGAGACCCAGTACTTC
NA | TRBJ2-2 | TRBV7-3 | TRBD1 | CASGPTGGTGELFF | TGTGCCAGCGGACCCACAGGGGGCACCGGGGAGCTGTTTTTT
NA | TRBJ2-7 | TRBV15 | TRBD2 | CATSRGPGGSEQYF | TGTGCCACCAGCAGAGGACCGGGAGGGAGCGAGCAGTACTTC
NA | TRBJ1-5 | TRBV18 | NA | CASSPVGNQPQHF | TGTGCCAGCTCACCAGTGGGCAATCAGCCCCAGCATTTT
NA | TRBJ2-2 | TRBV7-9 | TRBD1 | CASSPTGIHNTGELFF | TGTGCCAGCAGCCCGACAGGGATACATAACACCGGGGAGCTGTTTTTT
NA | TRBJ1-1 | TRBV28 | TRBD1 | CASRPEQGGTEAFF | TGTGCCAGCAGACCGGAACAGGGGGGCACTGAAGCTTTCTTT
few | TRBJ1-6 | TRBV25-1 | NA | CASSLDGGRSPLHF | TGTGCCAGCAGTCTAGATGGGGGGCGATCACCCCTCCACTTT
NA | TRBJ1-2 | TRBV6-5 | NA | CASRKSTGGYGYTF | TGTGCCAGCAGAAAAAGCACGGGCGGCTATGGCTACACCTTC
NA | TRBJ2-1 | TRBV5-4 | NA | CASSLSLGVNYNEQFF | TGTGCCAGCAGCTTGTCCCTGGGGGTAAATTACAATGAGCAGTTCTTC